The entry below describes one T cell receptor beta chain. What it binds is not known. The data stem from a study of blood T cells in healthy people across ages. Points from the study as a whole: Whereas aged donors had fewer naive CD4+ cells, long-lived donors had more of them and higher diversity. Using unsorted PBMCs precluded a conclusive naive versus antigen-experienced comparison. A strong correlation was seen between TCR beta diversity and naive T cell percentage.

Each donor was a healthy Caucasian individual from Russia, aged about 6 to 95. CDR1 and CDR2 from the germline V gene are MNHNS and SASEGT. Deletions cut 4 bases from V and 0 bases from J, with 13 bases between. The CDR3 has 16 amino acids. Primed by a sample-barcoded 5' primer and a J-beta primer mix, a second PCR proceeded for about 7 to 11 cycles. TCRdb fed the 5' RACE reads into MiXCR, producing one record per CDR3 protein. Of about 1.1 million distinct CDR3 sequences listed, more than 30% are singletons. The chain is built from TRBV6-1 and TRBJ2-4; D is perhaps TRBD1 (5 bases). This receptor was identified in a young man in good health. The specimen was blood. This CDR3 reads CASSAQTVLAKNIQYF. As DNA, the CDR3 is TGTGCCAGCAGTGCCCAGACAGTGCTAGCCAAAAACATTCAGTACTTC.